The entry that follows covers one T cell receptor beta chain sequence. The sample comes from a study of OX40 agonist ivuxolimab in advanced cancers. Study information: Eligibility rules accepted prior anti-PD-1, anti-PD-L1 or anti-CTLA-4 therapy, and approximately 40% had some.

Using immunoSEQ multiplex PCR, the repertoire was profiled, and TCRdb retains in-frame clones only, with some absent. Of around 55,000 clones in the sample, 89% were seen once. CDR3 size: 14 residues. V dropped 8 bases and J dropped 5 bases, with 18 bases sitting between them. Germline values: CDR1 MGHDK, CDR2 SYGVNS. Peripheral blood came from all dose cohorts at three timepoints. The clonotype was recovered from an adult with an advanced solid tumor such as melanoma, head and neck, liver or kidney cancer. The sample consisted of CD4+ or CD8+ T cells sorted from blood, taken in a trial of the OX40 agonist ivuxolimab. The rearrangement joins TRBV25-1 to TRBJ2-5, with a possible D match to TRBD2 (6 bases). The CDR3 loop is CASLGPLGGETQYF. The CDR3 nucleotides are TGTGCCAGCCTCGGTCCCCTAGGAGGGGAGACCCAGTACTTC.